These 8 T cell receptor beta chains were all obtained from the same sample, sequenced in a study of blood T cells in healthy people across ages. The second PCR ran about 7 to 12 cycles with a sample-barcoded 5' primer and J-beta primers. TCRdb recomputed calls from the 5' RACE reads with MiXCR, one row per CDR3 protein. The data hold 1.5 million to 2 million distinct CDR3 sequences, with about 32% observed a single time. The sample taken for sequencing was blood. These receptors all come from a woman aged 25 to 39 in good health.

This clonotype came up a few times. This sequence joins TRBV27 and TRBJ2-1; possibly TRBD2 for D (6 bases). The V end was cut by 4 bases, the J end by 4 bases, with 23 bases between. Germline V lookup: CDR1 MNHEY, CDR2 SMNVEV (reference sequence). The CDR3 covers 18 residues. CDR3 loop: CASSSPGVDGGFYNEQFF. In nucleotides, the CDR3 is TGTGCCAGCAGTTCCCCGGGGGTGGATGGAGGCTTTTACAATGAGCAGTTCTTC.

This chain uses TRBV4-1 with TRBJ2-3; 12 bases agree with TRBD2. CDR1 is MGHRA and CDR2 is YSYEKL in the germline V gene. The CDR3 is 17 amino acids. J was trimmed by 6 bases and V by 3 bases; bases with no gene match: 10. The CDR3 protein is CASSQALAGGPKDTQYF. CDR3 bases: TGCGCCAGCAGCCAGGCCCTAGCGGGAGGGCCGAAGGATACGCAGTATTTT.

The gene calls are TRBV12-5 and TRBJ1-6; TRBD1 matches 7 bases. The CDR3 length is 21 residues. V trimming: 0 bases; J trimming: 1 base; junction bases outside the gene matches: 15. Germline CDR1 reads LGHNT; CDR2 reads FRNRAP. CDR3 bases: TGTGCTAGTGGTTTGGTACGCTTCCGGGACAGCGAAGGGTCCTATAATTCACCCCTCCACTTT. Its protein is CASGLVRFRDSEGSYNSPLHF.

Worth noting for this clonotype: At one boundary the junction diverges from the germline segment, which might be a read error. The chain has TRBV10-3 and TRBJ2-5; TRBD2 matches at 8 bases. The CDR3 totals 16 residues. Germline lookup yields CDR1 ENHRY and CDR2 SYGVKD. DNA for the CDR3: TGTGACATCAGTCCACTGGCGGGAGGCCGGGTGGAGACCCAGTACTTC. This codes for CDISPLAGGRVETQYF.

This clonotype was seen only a few times. The chain uses TRBV4-2 and TRBJ2-7; the D is unclear. This CDR3 is built from 16 residues. Germline CDR1 is LGHNA and CDR2 is YNFKEQ. Trimming shortened V by 1 base and J by 4 bases, and 17 bases separated the two germline ends. The CDR3 region is CASSQALSVQTYEQYF. The CDR3 bases are TGTGCCAGCAGCCAAGCTTTGTCGGTCCAGACTTACGAGCAGTACTTC.

This clonotype has a handful of counts. This chain joins TRBV7-8 and TRBJ2-1; 10 bases are a match to TRBD2. CDR3 size: 15 residues. Trimming took 5 bases from V and 8 from J; bases not matched to a gene: 9. Germline V gene sequence: CDR1 SGHVS, CDR2 FQNEAQ. The CDR3 region is CASSQGTSGVDEQFF. The CDR3 DNA reads TGTGCCAGCAGCCAGGGTACTAGCGGGGTCGATGAGCAGTTCTTC.

The chain recombines TRBV7-2 with TRBJ1-2; TRBD1 might be the D (6 bases). Germline lookup yields CDR1 SGHTA and CDR2 FQGNSA. CDR3 length: 14 amino acids. Trimming pared 6 bases from V and 3 bases from J, leaving 14 bases between. Here the CDR3 reads CASRGGAADYGYTF. The DNA for the CDR3 is TGTGCCAGCAGGGGGGGGGCAGCGGACTATGGCTACACCTTC.

This clonotype was counted a few times. The V and J genes are TRBV20-1 and TRBJ1-1; D remains unclear. The length of the CDR3 is 16 residues. Trimming removed 6 bases at V and 3 bases at J, with 23 bases between. Germline loops: CDR1 DFQATT, CDR2 SNEGSKA (reference sequence). CDR3 region: CSAPDSGGGMDTEAFF. CDR3 bases: TGCAGTGCCCCCGACTCGGGAGGTGGTATGGACACTGAAGCTTTCTTT.